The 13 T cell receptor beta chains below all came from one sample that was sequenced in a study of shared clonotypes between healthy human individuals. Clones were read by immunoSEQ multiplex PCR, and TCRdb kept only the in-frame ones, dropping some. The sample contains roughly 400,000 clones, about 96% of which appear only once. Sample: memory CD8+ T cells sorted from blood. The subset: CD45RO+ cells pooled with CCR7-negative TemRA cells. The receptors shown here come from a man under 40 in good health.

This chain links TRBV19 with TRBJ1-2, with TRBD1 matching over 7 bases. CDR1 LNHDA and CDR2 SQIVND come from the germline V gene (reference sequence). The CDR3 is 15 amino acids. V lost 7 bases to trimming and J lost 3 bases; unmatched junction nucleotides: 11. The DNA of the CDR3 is TGTGCCAGTACCCTTCGAAGGGGGCGCGACTATGGCTACACCTTC. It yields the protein CASTLRRGRDYGYTF.

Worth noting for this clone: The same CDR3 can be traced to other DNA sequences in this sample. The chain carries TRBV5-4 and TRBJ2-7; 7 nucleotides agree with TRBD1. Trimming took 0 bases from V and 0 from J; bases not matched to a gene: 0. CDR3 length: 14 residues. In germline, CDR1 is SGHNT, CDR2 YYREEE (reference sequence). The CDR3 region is CASSLAGGSYEQYF. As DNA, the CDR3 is TGTGCCAGCAGCTTGGCAGGGGGCTCCTACGAGCAGTACTTC.

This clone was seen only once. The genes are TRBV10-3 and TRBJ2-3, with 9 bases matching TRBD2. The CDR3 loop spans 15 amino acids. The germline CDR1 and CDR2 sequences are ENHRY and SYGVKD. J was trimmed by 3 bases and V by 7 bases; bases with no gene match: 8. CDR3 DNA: TGTGCCATCAAATTTAGCGGGAGCTTGACAGATACGCAGTATTTT. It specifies CAIKFSGSLTDTQYF.

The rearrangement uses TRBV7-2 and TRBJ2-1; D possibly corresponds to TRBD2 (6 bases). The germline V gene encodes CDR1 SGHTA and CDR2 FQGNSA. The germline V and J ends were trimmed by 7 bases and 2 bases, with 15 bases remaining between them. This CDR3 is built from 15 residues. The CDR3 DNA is TGTGCCAGCACCTGGGGGGATAGCGCCTACAATGAGCAGTTCTTC. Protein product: CASTWGDSAYNEQFF.

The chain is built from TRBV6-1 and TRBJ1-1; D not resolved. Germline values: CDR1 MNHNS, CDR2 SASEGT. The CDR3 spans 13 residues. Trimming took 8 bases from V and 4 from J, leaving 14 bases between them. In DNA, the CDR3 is TGTGCCAGCCCGATGGGCCCCTTCACTGAAGCTTTCTTT. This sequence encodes CASPMGPFTEAFF.

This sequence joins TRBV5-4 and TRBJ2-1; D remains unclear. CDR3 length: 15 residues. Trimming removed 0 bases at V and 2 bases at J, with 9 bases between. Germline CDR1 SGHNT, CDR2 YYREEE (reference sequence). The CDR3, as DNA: TGTGCCAGCAGCTTGGCGGTAGTTCCCTACAATGAGCAGTTCTTC. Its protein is CASSLAVVPYNEQFF.

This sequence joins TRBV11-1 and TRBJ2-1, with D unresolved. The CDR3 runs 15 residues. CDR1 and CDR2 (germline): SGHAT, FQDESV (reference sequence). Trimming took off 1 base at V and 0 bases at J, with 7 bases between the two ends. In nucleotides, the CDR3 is TGTGCCAGCAGCTTAGGAGGTCCCTCCTACAATGAGCAGTTCTTC. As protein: CASSLGGPSYNEQFF.

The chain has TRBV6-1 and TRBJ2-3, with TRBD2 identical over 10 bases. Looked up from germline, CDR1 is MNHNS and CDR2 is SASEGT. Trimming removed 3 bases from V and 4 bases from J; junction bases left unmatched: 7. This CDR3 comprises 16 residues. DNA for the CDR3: TGTGCCAGCAGTGATCAGGCTAGCGGGAGCGCAGATACGCAGTATTTT. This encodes CASSDQASGSADTQYF.

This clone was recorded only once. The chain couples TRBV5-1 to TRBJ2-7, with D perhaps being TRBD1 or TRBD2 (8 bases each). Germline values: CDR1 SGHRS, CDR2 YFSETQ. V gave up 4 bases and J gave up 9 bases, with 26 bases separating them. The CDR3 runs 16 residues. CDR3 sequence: CASSLTSTGVGLGQYF. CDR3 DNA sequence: TGCGCCAGCAGCCTAACATCGACAGGGGTGGGACTAGGGCAGTACTTC. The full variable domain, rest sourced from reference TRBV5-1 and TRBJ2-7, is KAGVTQTPRYLIKTRGQQVTLSCSPISGHRSVSWYQQTPGQGLQFLFEYFSETQRNKGNFPGRFSGRQFSNSRSEMNVSTLELGDSALYLCASSLTSTGVGLGQYFGPGTRLTVT.

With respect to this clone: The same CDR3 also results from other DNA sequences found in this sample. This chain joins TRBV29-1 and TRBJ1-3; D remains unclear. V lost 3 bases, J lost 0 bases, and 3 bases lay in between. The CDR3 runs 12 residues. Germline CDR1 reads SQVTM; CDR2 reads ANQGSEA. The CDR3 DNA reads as TGCAGCGTTGAGGACTCTGGAAACACCATATATTTT. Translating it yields CSVEDSGNTIYF.

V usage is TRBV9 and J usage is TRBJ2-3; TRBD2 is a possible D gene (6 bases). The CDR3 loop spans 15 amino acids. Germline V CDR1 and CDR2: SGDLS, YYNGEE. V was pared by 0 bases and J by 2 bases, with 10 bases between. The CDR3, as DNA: TGTGCCAGCAGCGTAGGGGACTGGAACACAGATACGCAGTATTTT. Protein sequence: CASSVGDWNTDTQYF. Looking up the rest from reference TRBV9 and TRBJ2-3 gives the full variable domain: DSGVTQTPKHLITATGQRVTLRCSPRSGDLSVYWYQQSLDQGLQFLIQYYNGEERAKGNILERFSAQQFPDLHSELNLSSLELGDSALYFCASSVGDWNTDTQYFGPGTRLTVL.

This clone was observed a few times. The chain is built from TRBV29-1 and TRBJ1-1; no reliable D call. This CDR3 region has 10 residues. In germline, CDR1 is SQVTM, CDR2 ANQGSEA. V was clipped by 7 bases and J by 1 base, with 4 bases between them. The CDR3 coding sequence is TGCAGCGGGGCGAACACTGAAGCTTTCTTT. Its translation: CSGANTEAFF.

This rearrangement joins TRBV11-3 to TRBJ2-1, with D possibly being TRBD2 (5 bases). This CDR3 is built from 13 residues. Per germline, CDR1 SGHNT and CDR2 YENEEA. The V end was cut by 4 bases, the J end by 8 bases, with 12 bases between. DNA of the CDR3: TGTGCCAGCAGCTCGAATCGTAGCGATGAGCAGTTCTTC. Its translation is CASSSNRSDEQFF.